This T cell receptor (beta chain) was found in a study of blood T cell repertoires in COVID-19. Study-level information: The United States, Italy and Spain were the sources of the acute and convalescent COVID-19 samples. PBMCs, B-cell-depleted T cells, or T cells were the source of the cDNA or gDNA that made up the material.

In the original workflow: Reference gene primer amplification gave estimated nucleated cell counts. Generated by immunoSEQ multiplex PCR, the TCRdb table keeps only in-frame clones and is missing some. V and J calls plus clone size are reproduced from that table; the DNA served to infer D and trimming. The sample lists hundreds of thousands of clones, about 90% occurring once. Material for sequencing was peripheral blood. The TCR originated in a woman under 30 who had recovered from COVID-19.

CDR3 protein: CASASWTDETQYF. In DNA form, the CDR3 reads TGTGCCAGCGCCAGCTGGACTGACGAGACCCAGTACTTC. The chain has TRBV12-3 or TRBV12-4 and TRBJ2-5, with D possibly TRBD2 on 5 matching bases. The V end lost 8 bases, the J end lost 5 bases, and 15 bases lay between the germline ends. The CDR3 runs to 13 residues.